These 11 T cell receptor beta chains share one sample of origin, sequenced in a study of blood T cells in healthy people across ages. Primed by a sample-barcoded 5' primer and a J-beta primer mix, a second PCR proceeded for about 6 to 12 cycles. Each CDR3 protein is one row after TCRdb ran MiXCR on the 5' RACE reads. The sample comprises approximately 600,000 distinct CDR3 sequences, 45% to 65% of which are singletons, and approximately 40% rests with the top ten. Sequenced sample: blood. The receptors come from a man aged 55 to 70 in good health.

The chain recombines TRBV20-1 with TRBJ2-3, with 9 bases aligning to TRBD2. J lost 8 bases, V lost 5 bases, and 11 bases had no gene match. The germline CDR1 and CDR2 sequences are DFQATT and SNEGSKA (reference sequence). The CDR3 runs to 14 residues. CDR3 nucleotides: TGCAGTGCTGGGCCCTGGGGCGGGGGGGGTACGCAGTATTTT. Translating it yields CSAGPWGGGGTQYF.

J is TRBJ2-1 and V is TRBV3-1, with 7 bases aligning to TRBD1. The junction had 12 bases not matched to a gene; V was cut back by 4 bases and J by 6 bases. CDR3 size: 16 residues. The germline CDR1 and CDR2 sequences are LGHDT and YNNKEL (reference sequence). CDR3 DNA sequence: TGTGCCAGCAGCCCCCACAGGGGATGGGGCAGCAATGAGCAGTTCTTC. As protein: CASSPHRGWGSNEQFF.

The chain uses TRBV12-3 or TRBV12-4 and TRBJ2-1, with D hard to call. The CDR3 is made up of 13 amino acids. V was clipped by 6 bases and J by 10 bases, with 16 bases between them. The CDR3 protein is CASSLLVVKEQFF. CDR3 DNA sequence: TGTGCCAGCAGCCTTCTGGTGGTCAAGGAGCAGTTCTTC.

The rearrangement joins TRBV6-1 to TRBJ1-1, with D possibly TRBD1 on 5 matching bases. CDR3 length equals 15 residues. The V gene's germline CDR1 is MNHNS and CDR2 SASEGT. With 6 bases removed from V and 7 bases from J, the gap between germline ends came to 21 bases. CDR3 region: CASRLDSGRNFEAFF. As DNA, the CDR3 is TGTGCCAGCAGACTGGACTCGGGGCGGAACTTTGAAGCTTTCTTT.

The J gene is TRBJ2-1, the V gene TRBV7-9; the match to TRBD2 covers 8 bases. Germline CDR1 reads SEHNR; CDR2 reads FQNEAQ (reference sequence). V was pared by 5 bases and J by 4 bases, with 7 bases of the junction left unmatched. CDR3 length: 15 residues. The CDR3 DNA reads as TGTGCCAGCAGCCCCACGGGGGGGGTTTACAATGAGCAGTTCTTC. Translating it yields CASSPTGGVYNEQFF.

The gene calls are TRBV29-1 and TRBJ2-3; 8 bases agree with TRBD2. The V gene end was trimmed by 5 bases and the J gene end by 5 bases; junction bases not matched to a gene: 6. CDR3 length: 13 residues. Germline CDR1 and CDR2: SQVTM and ANQGSEA. CDR3 coding DNA: TGCAGCGTTCGGGGGGGGGCAATAGATACGCAGTATTTT. Protein: CSVRGGAIDTQYF.

The J gene is TRBJ2-5, the V gene TRBV3-1, with D unresolved. Germline V lookup: CDR1 LGHDT, CDR2 YNNKEL (reference sequence). The CDR3 consists of 12 residues. Trimming shortened V by 5 bases and J by 5 bases, and 9 bases separated the two germline ends. Written as DNA, the CDR3 is TGTGCCAGCAGCAATCGGTGGGAGACCCAGTACTTC. The encoded protein is CASSNRWETQYF.

J is TRBJ2-7 and V is TRBV10-3; 12 positions agree with TRBD1. CDR3 length equals 14 residues. The germline CDR1 and CDR2 sequences are ENHRY and SYGVKD. Trimming removed 5 bases from V and 6 bases from J; junction bases left unmatched: 5. Here the CDR3 DNA reads TGTGCCATCAGTCCGGGACAGGGGGCGTCCGAGCAGTACTTC. This encodes CAISPGQGASEQYF.

The chain employs TRBV10-3 and TRBJ2-3; 7 bases line up with TRBD2. Germline loops: CDR1 ENHRY, CDR2 SYGVKD. Trimming at V came to 6 bases and at J to 0 bases, leaving 9 bases not matched to a gene. The CDR3 runs 16 residues. This CDR3 reads CAIRGEGLWSTDTQYF. The DNA for the CDR3 is TGTGCCATCAGGGGAGAGGGACTATGGAGCACAGATACGCAGTATTTT.

The chain couples TRBV4-1 to TRBJ2-1, with D unresolved. Trimming took 1 base from V and 0 from J, leaving 13 bases between them. The CDR3 consists of 17 residues. The germline gives CDR1 MGHRA, CDR2 YSYEKL. The CDR3 protein is CASSQGSHRSSYNEQFF. In nucleotides, the CDR3 is TGCGCCAGCAGCCAAGGCTCCCATCGAAGCTCCTACAATGAGCAGTTCTTC.

This clonotype was picked up one time. V usage is TRBV12-3 or TRBV12-4 and J usage is TRBJ2-7; D is tentatively TRBD1 or TRBD2 (6 bases each). The CDR3 is 14 amino acids. The V end was cut by 2 bases, the J end by 4 bases, with 12 bases between. DNA of the CDR3: TGTGCCAGCAGTTTAAGGCAGGGGAGGTACGAGCAGTACTTC. Its protein is CASSLRQGRYEQYF.